This TCR beta chain comes out of a study of T cells in Graves' hyperthyroidism and ophthalmopathy. Ophthalmopathy in the patients scored at least 3 on Clinical Activity Score and at least 4 on NOSPECS grade, lasting under 3 months. PBMCs came from less than 11 ml fresh peripheral blood. Ten or more counts support this clonotype. Antigen unknown. Study-wide results and limits: Blood also contained most expanded thyroid clonotypes above 0.001. Ophthalmopathy was identified by the model a median around 6 months ahead of onset.

The CDR3 has 16 amino acids. Germline-derived CDR1 and CDR2 are SEHNR and FQNEAQ (reference sequence). V was clipped by 4 bases and J by 0 bases; unmatched bases: 7. From RNA transcripts, TCR beta CDR3 regions were amplified. First-round RT-PCR of the TCR CDR3 relied on the HTBI primer set. TCRdb ran MiXCR on the multiplex PCR reads and lists one entry per CDR3 protein. The top ten clones hold less than 9% of a sample with about 600,000 distinct CDR3 sequences, 13% to 15% of them seen once. The specimen was blood. The source of this sequence is a woman younger than 30 with Graves' ophthalmopathy. The chain joins TRBV7-9 to TRBJ2-3, with 7 positions matching TRBD1. The chain's CDR3 is CASSSTRGLSTDTQYF. DNA of the CDR3: TGTGCCAGCAGCTCTACTAGGGGGCTCAGCACAGATACGCAGTATTTT.